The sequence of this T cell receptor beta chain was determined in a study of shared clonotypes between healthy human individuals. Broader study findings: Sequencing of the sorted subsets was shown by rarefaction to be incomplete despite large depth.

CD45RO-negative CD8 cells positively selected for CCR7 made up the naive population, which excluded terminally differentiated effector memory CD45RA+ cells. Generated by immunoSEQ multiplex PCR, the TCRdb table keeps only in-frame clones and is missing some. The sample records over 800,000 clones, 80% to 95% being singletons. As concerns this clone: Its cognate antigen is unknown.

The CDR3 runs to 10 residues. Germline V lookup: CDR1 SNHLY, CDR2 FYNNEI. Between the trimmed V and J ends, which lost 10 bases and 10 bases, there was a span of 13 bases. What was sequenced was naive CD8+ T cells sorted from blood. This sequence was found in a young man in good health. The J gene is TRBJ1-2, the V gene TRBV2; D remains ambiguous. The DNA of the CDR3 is TGTGCCACCCCTGGGGTGGACTACACCTTC. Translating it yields CATPGVDYTF.